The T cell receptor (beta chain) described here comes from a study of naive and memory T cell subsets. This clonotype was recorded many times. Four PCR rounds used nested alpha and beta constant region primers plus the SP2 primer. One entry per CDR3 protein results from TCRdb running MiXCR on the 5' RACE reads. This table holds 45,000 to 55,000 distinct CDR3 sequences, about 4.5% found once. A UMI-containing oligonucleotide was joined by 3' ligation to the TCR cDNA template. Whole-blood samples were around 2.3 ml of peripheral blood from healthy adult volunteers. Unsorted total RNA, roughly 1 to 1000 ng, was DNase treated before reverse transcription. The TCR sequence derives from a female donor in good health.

CDR3 bases: TGTGCCAGCAGTATACAGGCCTGCGGCTATGGCTACACCTTC. It codes for CASSIQACGYGYTF. This rearrangement joins TRBV27 to TRBJ1-2; D is perhaps TRBD1 (5 bases). V gave up 5 bases and J gave up 4 bases, with 14 bases separating them. The CDR3 runs 14 residues. Germline CDR1 reads MNHEY; CDR2 reads SMNVEV (reference sequence).